Shown below are 25 T cell receptor beta chains from a single sample sequenced in a study of control samples from healthy donors and cancer patients (TCRdb year 2020). The library came from the immunoSEQ multiplex PCR assay. What TCRdb holds here is the immuneACCESS table cut down to in-frame rearrangements. Part of the clones is not present; checked against another copy, under half of the missing clones reflect an unresolved V gene, and the others are unexplained. In this sample the table shows a few hundred thousand clones, around 90% of which occur a single time. The ten largest clones represent around 6.4% of the sample. The sequencing sample was made of PBMCs. The receptors were gathered from a man in his forties with head and neck cancer.

This clone was seen only a few times. This chain links TRBV14 with TRBJ1-2, with TRBD1 identical over 7 bases. Losses at the gene ends were 3 bases for V and 3 bases for J; bases not matched to a gene: 4. CDR3 length: 14 amino acids. From germline, CDR1 is SGHDN and CDR2 FVKESK. CDR3 sequence: CASSHWQGDYGYTF. CDR3 bases: TGTGCCAGCAGCCACTGGCAGGGGGACTATGGCTACACCTTC.

The CDR3 coding sequence is TGCAGCGTTGACAGGGTAGGCACCGGGGAGCTGTTTTTT. It translates to CSVDRVGTGELFF. V and J are TRBV29-1 and TRBJ2-2; D is perhaps TRBD1 (5 bases). Germline CDR1 reads SQVTM; CDR2 reads ANQGSEA. Between the trimmed V and J ends, which lost 3 bases and 4 bases, there was a span of 9 bases. The CDR3 has 13 residues.

The gene calls are TRBV30 and TRBJ1-5; D unresolved. The CDR3 has 13 residues. The germline V gene encodes CDR1 GTSNPN and CDR2 SVGIG (reference sequence). The V gene lost 6 bases and the J gene lost 3 bases, with 12 bases spanning the gap. The CDR3 DNA reads as TGTGCCTGCTGCAGAGGGTCCAATCAGCCCCAGCATTTT. As protein: CACCRGSNQPQHF.

This rearrangement joins TRBV11-3 to TRBJ2-2; 7 bases map to TRBD2. The CDR3 has 16 amino acids. The V gene's germline CDR1 is SGHNT and CDR2 YENEEA. V lost 0 bases to trimming and J lost 8 bases; unmatched junction nucleotides: 9. The CDR3 sequence is CASSLDPASGWGELFF. The CDR3 coding sequence is TGTGCCAGCAGCTTAGATCCCGCTAGCGGATGGGGGGAGCTGTTTTTT. The full variable domain, completed using reference TRBV11-3 and TRBJ2-2, is EAGVVQSPRYKIIEKKQPVAFWCNPISGHNTLYWYLQNLGQGPELLIRYENEEAVDDSQLPKDRFSAERLKGVDSTLKIQPAELGDSAVYLCASSLDPASGWGELFFGEGSRLTVL.

This rearrangement joins TRBV7-9 to TRBJ2-7; 7 bases fit TRBD2. The CDR3 contains 15 residues. Trimming cost V 4 bases and J 2 bases; bases outside gene matches: 8. Germline-derived CDR1 and CDR2 are SEHNR and FQNEAQ (reference sequence). CDR3 amino acids: CASSSRLAPAYEQYF. Here the CDR3 DNA reads TGTGCCAGCAGCTCGAGACTAGCCCCCGCCTACGAGCAGTACTTC.

J is TRBJ2-3 and V is TRBV4-1; no clear D. Germline CDR1 MGHRA, CDR2 YSYEKL. The CDR3 is 14 residues long. The V gene lost 0 bases and the J gene lost 8 bases, with 12 bases spanning the gap. CDR3 loop: CASSQDLLSGTQYF. CDR3 nucleotide sequence: TGCGCCAGCAGCCAAGATCTTTTATCCGGTACGCAGTATTTT.

V gene TRBV9 combines with J gene TRBJ2-3, with D possibly matching TRBD2 (6 bases). This CDR3 has 14 amino acids. V lost 6 bases and J 4 bases, leaving 15 bases between the germline ends. The V gene's germline CDR1 is SGDLS and CDR2 YYNGEE. This CDR3 is CASTLGGVSDTQYF. CDR3 coding DNA: TGTGCCAGCACCCTTGGAGGGGTATCAGATACGCAGTATTTT.

The chain carries TRBV9 and TRBJ1-1; a possible D gene is TRBD1 (5 bases). This CDR3 contains 15 residues. V dropped 4 bases and J dropped 0 bases, with 13 bases sitting between them. Germline V lookup: CDR1 SGDLS, CDR2 YYNGEE. CDR3 nucleotide sequence: TGTGCCAGCAGCCCCGGGGGAGTCATGAACACTGAAGCTTTCTTT. Encoded protein: CASSPGGVMNTEAFF.

The rearrangement uses TRBV11-2 and TRBJ2-7, with 7 positions matching TRBD1. V shed 1 base and J 3 bases; nucleotides not matched to a gene: 6. Germline V lookup: CDR1 SGHAT, CDR2 FQNNGV. The CDR3 is made up of 15 amino acids. Here the CDR3 reads CASSLGGGAYYEQYF. The CDR3, as DNA: TGTGCCAGCAGCTTAGGAGGGGGCGCCTACTACGAGCAGTACTTC.

The chain recombines TRBV10-3 with TRBJ2-1; 10 nucleotides align to TRBD1. Looked up from germline, CDR1 is ENHRY and CDR2 is SYGVKD. This CDR3 is built from 16 residues. With V trimmed by 0 bases and J by 2 bases, 1 base remained unmatched. CDR3 protein: CAISESGTGAYNEQFF. The CDR3 region has the DNA TGTGCCATCAGTGAGTCCGGGACAGGGGCCTACAATGAGCAGTTCTTC.

The chain has TRBV27 and TRBJ2-3, with 14 bases that match TRBD2. The CDR3 sequence is 17 residues long. J gave up 2 bases and V 5 bases, and 6 bases lay outside the gene matches. Per germline, CDR1 MNHEY and CDR2 SMNVEV (reference sequence). The CDR3 region has the DNA TGTGCCAGCAGTCCCTGGACTAGCGGGGGGTCCACAGATACGCAGTATTTT. It translates to CASSPWTSGGSTDTQYF.

CDR3 loop: CASGLSYNEQFF. The CDR3, as DNA: TGTGCCAGTGGGCTGTCCTACAATGAGCAGTTCTTC. V gene TRBV27 combines with J gene TRBJ2-1; D uncertain. In germline, CDR1 is MNHEY, CDR2 SMNVEV (reference sequence). The CDR3 consists of 12 residues. Trimming stripped 9 bases from V and 1 base from J, with 7 bases between.

The rearrangement joins TRBV27 to TRBJ1-2; possible D gene TRBD1, 5 bases. Trimming removed 5 bases at V and 4 bases at J, with 17 bases between. The germline CDR1 and CDR2 sequences are MNHEY and SMNVEV (reference sequence). The CDR3 has 15 residues. CDR3: CASSLRRDDAYGYTF. CDR3 coding DNA: TGTGCCAGCAGTCTAAGGAGGGACGACGCCTATGGCTACACCTTC.

The J gene is TRBJ1-3, the V gene TRBV18; 9 bases map to TRBD1. The CDR3 runs 15 residues. Germline V lookup: CDR1 KGHSH, CDR2 LQKENI. The V and J ends lost 8 bases and 4 bases, in that order; junction bases with no gene match: 9. As DNA, the CDR3 is TGTGCCAGCCGCGAACAGGGGGCATCCGGAAACACCATATATTTT. It codes for CASREQGASGNTIYF.

The chain has TRBV30 and TRBJ2-7, with 7 nucleotides matching TRBD1. With V trimmed by 3 bases and J by 12 bases, 8 bases remained unmatched. The CDR3 spans 11 residues. Germline V gene data show CDR1 as GTSNPN and CDR2 as SVGIG (reference sequence). The CDR3 DNA sequence: TGTGCCTGGAGAGGGGGCAAGGGCTGGTACTTC. The encoded protein is CAWRGGKGWYF.

The gene calls are TRBV28 and TRBJ1-2; tentative D call: TRBD1 (6 bases). V shed 5 bases and J shed 4 bases, with 11 bases lying between them. This CDR3 has 13 amino acids. Per germline, CDR1 MDHEN and CDR2 SYDVKM. CDR3 protein: CASSPGQPYGYTF. Written as DNA, the CDR3 is TGTGCCAGCAGTCCCGGACAGCCCTATGGCTACACCTTC.

The CDR3 reads CASSPRDGYEQYF. The CDR3 DNA sequence: TGTGCCAGCAGCCCTCGGGACGGCTACGAGCAGTACTTC. The chain has TRBV7-3 and TRBJ2-7; D could derive from TRBD1 or TRBD2 (5 bases each). CDR1 and CDR2 (germline): SGHTA, FQGTGA. There are 13 residues in the CDR3. V lost 5 bases to trimming and J lost 3 bases, with 11 bases between them.

The chain links TRBV5-8 to TRBJ1-3; no clear D. The CDR3 is 15 amino acids. Per the germline V gene, CDR1 is SGHTS and CDR2 is YDEGEE. V was trimmed by 2 bases and J by 1 base, leaving 10 bases between them. The CDR3 coding sequence is TGTGCCAGCAGCTTCGCACCTCAATCTGGAAACACCATATATTTT. Its translation: CASSFAPQSGNTIYF.

The gene calls are TRBV28 and TRBJ2-2; perhaps D is TRBD1 or TRBD2 (5 bases each). Trimming pared 6 bases from V and 2 bases from J, leaving 16 bases between. CDR3 length: 16 residues. In germline, CDR1 is MDHEN, CDR2 SYDVKM. This CDR3 reads CASRPRTGANTGELFF. Here the CDR3 DNA reads TGTGCCAGCAGACCCCGGACCGGGGCTAACACCGGGGAGCTGTTTTTT. Full variable domain (missing parts from reference TRBV28 and TRBJ2-2): DVKVTQSSRYLVKRTGEKVFLECVQDMDHENMFWYRQDPGLGLRLIYFSYDVKMKEKGDIPEGYSVSREKKERFSLILESASTNQTSMYLCASRPRTGANTGELFFGEGSRLTVL.

The gene calls are TRBV6-1 and TRBJ1-1; no reliable D call. Germline assignment: CDR1 MNHNS and CDR2 SASEGT. Trimming removed 2 bases at V and 0 bases at J, with 7 bases between. The CDR3 has 14 amino acids. In DNA form, the CDR3 reads TGTGCCAGCAGTGAAACGCCCCTGAACACTGAAGCTTTCTTT. Translated: CASSETPLNTEAFF.

The chain couples TRBV6-5 to TRBJ1-6; 7 bases fit TRBD1. With V trimmed by 9 bases and J by 7 bases, 6 bases remained unmatched. Germline CDR1 and CDR2: MNHEY and SVGAGI. The CDR3 is 13 residues long. The CDR3 DNA sequence: TGTGCCAGTACCGGGACAGACAATTCACCCCTCCACTTT. This gives the protein CASTGTDNSPLHF.

The rearrangement uses TRBV28 and TRBJ1-5; no clear D gene. V was pared by 5 bases and J by 9 bases, with 11 bases between. This CDR3 spans 12 amino acids. CDR1 is MDHEN, CDR2 SYDVKM, per germline. CDR3 sequence (DNA): TGTGCCAGCAGTGGAATTAACAGGCCCCAGCATTTT. It is translated as CASSGINRPQHF.

V gene TRBV18 combines with J gene TRBJ2-7, with TRBD1 matching over 10 bases. Trimming at V came to 3 bases and at J to 4 bases, leaving 9 bases not matched to a gene. The CDR3 is 16 amino acids. Germline assignment: CDR1 KGHSH and CDR2 LQKENI. The CDR3 DNA reads TGTGCCAGCTCACCGCTACGACAGGGGGCTGGATACGAGCAGTACTTC. Translating it yields CASSPLRQGAGYEQYF. Based on the CDR3 plus reference TRBV18 and TRBJ2-7, the full variable domain is NAGVMQNPRHLVRRRGQEARLRCSPMKGHSHVYWYRQLPEEGLKFMVYLQKENIIDESGMPKERFSAEFPKEGPSILRIQQVVRGDSAAYFCASSPLRQGAGYEQYFGPGTRLTVT.

This rearrangement joins TRBV10-3 to TRBJ1-1; D uncertain. This CDR3 comprises 13 residues. Deletions cut 7 bases from V and 0 bases from J, with 9 bases between. Germline-derived CDR1 and CDR2 are ENHRY and SYGVKD. The CDR3 spells CAITAEVNTEAFF. CDR3 bases: TGTGCCATCACGGCGGAGGTGAACACTGAAGCTTTCTTT.

The gene calls are TRBV6-5 and TRBJ2-3; D not resolved. The CDR3 is 15 amino acids. Trimming pared 2 bases from V and 0 bases from J, leaving 9 bases between. Looked up from germline, CDR1 is MNHEY and CDR2 is SVGAGI. The CDR3 loop reads CASSYRDTSTDTQYF. The CDR3, as DNA: TGTGCCAGCAGTTACAGGGATACTAGCACAGATACGCAGTATTTT.